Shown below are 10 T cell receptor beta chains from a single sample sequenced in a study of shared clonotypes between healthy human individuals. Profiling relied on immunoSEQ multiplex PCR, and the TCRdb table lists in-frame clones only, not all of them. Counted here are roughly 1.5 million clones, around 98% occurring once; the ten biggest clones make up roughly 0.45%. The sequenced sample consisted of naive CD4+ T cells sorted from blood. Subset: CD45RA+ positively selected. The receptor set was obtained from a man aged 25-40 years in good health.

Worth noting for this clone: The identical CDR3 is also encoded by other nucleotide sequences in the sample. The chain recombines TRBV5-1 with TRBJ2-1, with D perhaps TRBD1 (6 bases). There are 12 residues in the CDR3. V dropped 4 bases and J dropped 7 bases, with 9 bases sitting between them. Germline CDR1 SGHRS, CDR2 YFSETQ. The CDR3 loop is CASSPQGNEQFF. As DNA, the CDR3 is TGCGCCAGCAGCCCCCAGGGGAATGAGCAGTTCTTC.

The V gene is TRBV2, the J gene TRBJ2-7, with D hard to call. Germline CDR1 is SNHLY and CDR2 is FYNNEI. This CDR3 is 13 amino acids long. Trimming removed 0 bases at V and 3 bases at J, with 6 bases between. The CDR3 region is CASSEAVSYEQYF. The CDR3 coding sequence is TGTGCCAGCAGTGAAGCGGTCAGCTACGAGCAGTACTTC. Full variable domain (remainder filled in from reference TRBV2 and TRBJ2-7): EPEVTQTPSHQVTQMGQEVILRCVPISNHLYFYWYRQILGQKVEFLVSFYNNEISEKSEIFDDQFSVERPDGSNFTLKIRSTKLEDSAMYFCASSEAVSYEQYFGPGTRLTVT.

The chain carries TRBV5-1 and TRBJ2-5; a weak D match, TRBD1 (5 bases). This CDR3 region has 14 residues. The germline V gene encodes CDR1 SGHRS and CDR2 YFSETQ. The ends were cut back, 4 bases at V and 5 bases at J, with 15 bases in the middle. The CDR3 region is CASSTQGWAETQYF. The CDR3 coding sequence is TGCGCCAGCAGCACGCAGGGCTGGGCTGAGACCCAGTACTTC.

CDR3 nucleotide sequence: TGTGCCAGCAGTGGGCTCGGGAGTTCAGATACGCAGTATTTT. It specifies CASSGLGSSDTQYF. The chain recombines TRBV6-1 with TRBJ2-3; TRBD2 might be the D (6 bases). V was trimmed by 4 bases and J by 4 bases, leaving 12 bases between them. This CDR3 is built from 14 residues. Looked up from germline, CDR1 is MNHNS and CDR2 is SASEGT.

The CDR3 protein is CASSLSGFGYNEQFF. Written as DNA, the CDR3 is TGTGCCAGCTCATTGTCGGGATTCGGGTACAATGAGCAGTTCTTC. The rearrangement uses TRBV18 and TRBJ2-1, with D perhaps matching TRBD2 (5 bases). V lost 5 bases and J lost 4, with 15 bases in between. The germline V gene encodes CDR1 KGHSH and CDR2 LQKENI. This CDR3 has 15 residues.

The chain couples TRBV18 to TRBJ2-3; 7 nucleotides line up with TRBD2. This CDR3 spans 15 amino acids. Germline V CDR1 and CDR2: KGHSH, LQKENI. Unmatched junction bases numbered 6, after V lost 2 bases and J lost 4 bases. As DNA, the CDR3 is TGTGCCAGCTCACCAAGTATCGGGGGGTCAGATACGCAGTATTTT. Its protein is CASSPSIGGSDTQYF.

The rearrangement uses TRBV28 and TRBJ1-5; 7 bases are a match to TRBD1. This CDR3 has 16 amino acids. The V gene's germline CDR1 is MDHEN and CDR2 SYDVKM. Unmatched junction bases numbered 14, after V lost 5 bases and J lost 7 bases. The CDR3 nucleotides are TGTGCCAGCAGTCCCCGACAGGGCTCCAATGGCCAGCCCCAGCATTTT. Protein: CASSPRQGSNGQPQHF.

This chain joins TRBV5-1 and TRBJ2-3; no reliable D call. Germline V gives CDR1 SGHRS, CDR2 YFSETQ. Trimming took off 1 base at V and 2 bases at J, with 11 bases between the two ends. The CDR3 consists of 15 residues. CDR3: CASSLPLGNTDTQYF. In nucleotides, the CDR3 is TGCGCCAGCAGCTTGCCACTGGGTAACACAGATACGCAGTATTTT. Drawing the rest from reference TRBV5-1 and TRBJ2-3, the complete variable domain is KAGVTQTPRYLIKTRGQQVTLSCSPISGHRSVSWYQQTPGQGLQFLFEYFSETQRNKGNFPGRFSGRQFSNSRSEMNVSTLELGDSALYLCASSLPLGNTDTQYFGPGTRLTVL.

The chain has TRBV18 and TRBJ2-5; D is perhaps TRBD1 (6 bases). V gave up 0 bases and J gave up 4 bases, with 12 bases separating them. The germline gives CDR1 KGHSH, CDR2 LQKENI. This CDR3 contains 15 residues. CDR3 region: CASSPPGAGRETQYF. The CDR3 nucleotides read TGTGCCAGCTCACCACCGGGGGCAGGGAGAGAGACCCAGTACTTC.

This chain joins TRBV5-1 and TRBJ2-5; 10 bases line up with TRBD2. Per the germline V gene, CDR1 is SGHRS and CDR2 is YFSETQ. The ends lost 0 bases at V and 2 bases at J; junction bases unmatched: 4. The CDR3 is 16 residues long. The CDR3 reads CASSLAPGLAQETQYF. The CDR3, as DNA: TGCGCCAGCAGCTTGGCCCCGGGACTAGCGCAAGAGACCCAGTACTTC.